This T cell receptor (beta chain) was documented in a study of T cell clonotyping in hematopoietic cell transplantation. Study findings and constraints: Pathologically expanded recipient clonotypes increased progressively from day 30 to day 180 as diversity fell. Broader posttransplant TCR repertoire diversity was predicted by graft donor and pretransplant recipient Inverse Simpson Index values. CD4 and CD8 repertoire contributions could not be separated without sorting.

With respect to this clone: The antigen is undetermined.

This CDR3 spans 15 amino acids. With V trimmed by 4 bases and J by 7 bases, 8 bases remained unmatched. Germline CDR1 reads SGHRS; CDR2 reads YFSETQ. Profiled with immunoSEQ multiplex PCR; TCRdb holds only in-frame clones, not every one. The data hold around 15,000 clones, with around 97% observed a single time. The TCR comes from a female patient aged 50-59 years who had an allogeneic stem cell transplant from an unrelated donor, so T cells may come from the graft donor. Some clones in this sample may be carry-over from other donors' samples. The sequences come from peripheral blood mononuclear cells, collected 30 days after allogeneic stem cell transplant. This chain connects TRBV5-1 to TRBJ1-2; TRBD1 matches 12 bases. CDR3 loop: CASSLSRDRGPGYTF. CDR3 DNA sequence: TGCGCCAGCAGCCTGAGCCGGGACAGGGGGCCTGGCTACACCTTC. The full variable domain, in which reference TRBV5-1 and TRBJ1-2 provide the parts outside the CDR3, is KAGVTQTPRYLIKTRGQQVTLSCSPISGHRSVSWYQQTPGQGLQFLFEYFSETQRNKGNFPGRFSGRQFSNSRSEMNVSTLELGDSALYLCASSLSRDRGPGYTFGSGTRLTVV.